The sample holds many counts of the clone carrying this T cell receptor (beta chain). Its specificity is unknown. The donors were part of the validation cohort of 120 subjects. That cohort was separate from the first cohort, which comprised fewer than 800 subjects. This specimen comes from a study of cytomegalovirus exposure and HLA in healthy donors. Study-level points and caveats: A later analysis found first-cohort TCR clusters tended to co-occur in the 90 to 150 validation repertoires. Listed as cytomegalovirus-associated were 150 or so TCR beta chains.

TCRdb's copy holds only in-frame clones and misses some; the assay was immunoSEQ multiplex PCR. The sample comprises some 210,000 clones, 87% of which are singletons, and roughly 2% rests with the top ten. Trimming left V 5 bases short and J 1 base short, with 6 bases between. Germline V gene data show CDR1 as SGHAT and CDR2 as FQDESV (reference sequence). The CDR3 runs to 13 residues. The sequence was collected from a woman between 18 and 29 years old in good health and CMV-seropositive. This chain links TRBV11-1 with TRBJ2-1, with D uncertain. Material: PBMCs. CDR3 nucleotide sequence: TGTGCCAGCAGCATGACTTCCTACAATGAGCAGTTCTTC. Translating gives CASSMTSYNEQFF.